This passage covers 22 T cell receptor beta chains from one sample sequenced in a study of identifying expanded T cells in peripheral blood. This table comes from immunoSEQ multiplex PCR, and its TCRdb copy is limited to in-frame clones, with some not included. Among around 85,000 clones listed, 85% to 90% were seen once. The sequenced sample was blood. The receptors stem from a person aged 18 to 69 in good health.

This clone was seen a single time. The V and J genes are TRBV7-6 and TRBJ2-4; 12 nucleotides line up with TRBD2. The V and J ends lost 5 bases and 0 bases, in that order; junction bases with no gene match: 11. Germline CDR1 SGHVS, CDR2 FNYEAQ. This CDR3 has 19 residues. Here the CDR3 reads CASSPLTSGGIIAKNIQYF. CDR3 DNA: TGTGCCAGCAGCCCCCTGACTAGCGGGGGAATCATAGCCAAAAACATTCAGTACTTC.

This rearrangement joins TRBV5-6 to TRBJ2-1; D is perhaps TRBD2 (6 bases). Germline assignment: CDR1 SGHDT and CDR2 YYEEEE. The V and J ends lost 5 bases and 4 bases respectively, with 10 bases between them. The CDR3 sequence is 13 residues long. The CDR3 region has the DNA TGTGCCAGCAGTACCGGGAGATACAATGAGCAGTTCTTC. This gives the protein CASSTGRYNEQFF.

The CDR3: CASSLGTVDFNSPLHF. Here the CDR3 DNA reads TGTGCCAGCAGTTTAGGGACAGTTGATTTTAATTCACCCCTCCACTTT. J is TRBJ1-6 and V is TRBV28; TRBD1 agrees at 7 bases. The CDR3 sequence is 16 residues long. J was trimmed by 6 bases and V by 2 bases; bases with no gene match: 7. Germline lookup yields CDR1 MDHEN and CDR2 SYDVKM. The full variable domain, in which reference TRBV28 and TRBJ1-6 provide the parts outside the CDR3, is DVKVTQSSRYLVKRTGEKVFLECVQDMDHENMFWYRQDPGLGLRLIYFSYDVKMKEKGDIPEGYSVSREKKERFSLILESASTNQTSMYLCASSLGTVDFNSPLHFGNGTRLTVT.

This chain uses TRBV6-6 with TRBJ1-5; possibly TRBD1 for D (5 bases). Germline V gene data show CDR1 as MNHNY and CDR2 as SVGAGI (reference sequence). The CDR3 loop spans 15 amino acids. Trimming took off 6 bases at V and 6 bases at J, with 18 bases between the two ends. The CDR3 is CASSPQVAGRQPQHF. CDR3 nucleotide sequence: TGTGCCAGCAGCCCCCAAGTCGCAGGGCGTCAGCCCCAGCATTTT.

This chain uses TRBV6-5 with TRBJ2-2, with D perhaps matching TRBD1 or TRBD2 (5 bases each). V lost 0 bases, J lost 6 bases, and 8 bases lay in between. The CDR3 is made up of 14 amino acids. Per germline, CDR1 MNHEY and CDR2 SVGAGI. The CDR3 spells CASSYSQGAGELFF. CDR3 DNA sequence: TGTGCCAGCAGTTACTCGCAGGGAGCCGGGGAGCTGTTTTTT.

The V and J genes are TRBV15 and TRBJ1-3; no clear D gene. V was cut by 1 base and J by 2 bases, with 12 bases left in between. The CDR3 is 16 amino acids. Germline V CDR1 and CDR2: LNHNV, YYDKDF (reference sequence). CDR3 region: CATSRVRTGAGNTIYF. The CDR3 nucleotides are TGTGCCACCAGCAGAGTTCGTACGGGCGCTGGAAACACCATATATTTT.

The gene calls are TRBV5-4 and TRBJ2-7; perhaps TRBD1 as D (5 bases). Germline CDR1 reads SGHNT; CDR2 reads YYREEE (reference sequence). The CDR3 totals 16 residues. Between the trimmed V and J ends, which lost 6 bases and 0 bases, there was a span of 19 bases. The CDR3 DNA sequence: TGTGCCAGCACTACTCTCGCAGGGTCCACCTCCTACGAGCAGTACTTC. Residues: CASTTLAGSTSYEQYF.

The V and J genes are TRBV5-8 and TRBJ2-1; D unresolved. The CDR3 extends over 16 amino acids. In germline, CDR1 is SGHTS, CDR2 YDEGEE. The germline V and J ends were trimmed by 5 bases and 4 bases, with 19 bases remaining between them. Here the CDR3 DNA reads TGTGCCAGCAGGAGGACGGGTCTATCTCTATACAATGAGCAGTTCTTC. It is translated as CASRRTGLSLYNEQFF.

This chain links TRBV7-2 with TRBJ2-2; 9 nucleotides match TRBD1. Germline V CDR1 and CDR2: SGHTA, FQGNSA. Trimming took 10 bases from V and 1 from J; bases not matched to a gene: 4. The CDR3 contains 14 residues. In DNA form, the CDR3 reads TGTGCCACCTGGACAGGGGTGAACACCGGGGAGCTGTTTTTT. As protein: CATWTGVNTGELFF.

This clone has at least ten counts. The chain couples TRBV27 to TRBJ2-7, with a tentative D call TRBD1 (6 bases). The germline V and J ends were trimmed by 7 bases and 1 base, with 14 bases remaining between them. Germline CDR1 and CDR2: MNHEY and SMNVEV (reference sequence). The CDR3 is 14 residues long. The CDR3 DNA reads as TGTGCCAGCAAGTGGGCAGGGGCGTCCTACGAGCAGTACTTC. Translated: CASKWAGASYEQYF.

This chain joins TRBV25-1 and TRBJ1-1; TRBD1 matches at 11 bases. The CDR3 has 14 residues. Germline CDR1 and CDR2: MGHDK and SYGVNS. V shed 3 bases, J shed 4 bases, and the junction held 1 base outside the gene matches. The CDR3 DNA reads TGTGCCAGCAGTGAGGACAGGGGGCCCACTGAAGCTTTCTTT. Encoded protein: CASSEDRGPTEAFF.

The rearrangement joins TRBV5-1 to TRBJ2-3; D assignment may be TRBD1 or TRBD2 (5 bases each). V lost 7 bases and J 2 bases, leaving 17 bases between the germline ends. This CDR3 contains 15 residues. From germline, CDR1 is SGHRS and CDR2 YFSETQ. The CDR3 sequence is CASQLGVSTTDTQYF. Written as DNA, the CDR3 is TGCGCCAGCCAGCTGGGGGTCTCGACCACAGATACGCAGTATTTT.

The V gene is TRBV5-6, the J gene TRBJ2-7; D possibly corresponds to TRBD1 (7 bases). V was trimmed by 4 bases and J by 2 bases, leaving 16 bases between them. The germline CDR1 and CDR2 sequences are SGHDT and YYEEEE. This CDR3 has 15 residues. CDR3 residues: CASSPPGGTAYEQYF. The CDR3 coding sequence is TGTGCCAGCAGCCCACCTGGAGGGACAGCCTACGAGCAGTACTTC.

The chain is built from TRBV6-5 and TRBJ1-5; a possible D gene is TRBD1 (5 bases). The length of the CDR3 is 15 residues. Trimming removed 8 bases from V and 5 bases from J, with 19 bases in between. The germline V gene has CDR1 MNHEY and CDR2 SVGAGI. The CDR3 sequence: CASRTSDRTDQPQHF. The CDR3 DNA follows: TGTGCCAGCCGGACATCGGACCGGACGGATCAGCCCCAGCATTTT.

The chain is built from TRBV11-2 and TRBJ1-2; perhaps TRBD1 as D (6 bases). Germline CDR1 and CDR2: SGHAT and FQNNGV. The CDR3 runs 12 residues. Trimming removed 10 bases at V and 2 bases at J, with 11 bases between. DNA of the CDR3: TGTGCCACCTGGGGGCTAAACTATGGCTACACCTTC. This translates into CATWGLNYGYTF.

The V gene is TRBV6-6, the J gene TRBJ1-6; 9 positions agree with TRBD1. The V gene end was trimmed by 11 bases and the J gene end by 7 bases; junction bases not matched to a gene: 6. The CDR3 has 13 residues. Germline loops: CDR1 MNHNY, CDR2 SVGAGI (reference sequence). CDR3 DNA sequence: TGTGCCTACCGGACAGGGGTAAATTCACCCCTCCACTTT. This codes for CAYRTGVNSPLHF.

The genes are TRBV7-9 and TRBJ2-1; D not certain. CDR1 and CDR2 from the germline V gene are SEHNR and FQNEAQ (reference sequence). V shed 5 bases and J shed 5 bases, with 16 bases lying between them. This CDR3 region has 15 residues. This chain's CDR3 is CASSPDWPPHNEQFF. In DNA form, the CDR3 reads TGTGCCAGCAGCCCAGACTGGCCCCCCCACAATGAGCAGTTCTTC. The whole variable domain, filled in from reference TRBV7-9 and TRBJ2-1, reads DTGVSQNPRHKITKRGQNVTFRCDPISEHNRLYWYRQTLGQGPEFLTYFQNEAQLEKSRLLSDRFSAERPKGSFSTLEIQRTEQGDSAMYLCASSPDWPPHNEQFFGPGTRLTVL.

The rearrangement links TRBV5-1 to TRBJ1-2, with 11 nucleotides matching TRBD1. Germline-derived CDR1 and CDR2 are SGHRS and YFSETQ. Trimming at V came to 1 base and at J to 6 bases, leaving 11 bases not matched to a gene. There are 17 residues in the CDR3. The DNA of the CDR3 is TGCGCCAGCAGCTTGTTAGGACAGGGGGCATTGCCTGATGGCTACACCTTC. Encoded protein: CASSLLGQGALPDGYTF.

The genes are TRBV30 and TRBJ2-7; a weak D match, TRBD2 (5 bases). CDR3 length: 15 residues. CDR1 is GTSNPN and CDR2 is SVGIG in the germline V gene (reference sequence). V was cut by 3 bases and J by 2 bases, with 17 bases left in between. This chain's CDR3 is CAWSPLGKKTYEQYF. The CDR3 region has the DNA TGTGCCTGGAGCCCCCTCGGGAAGAAAACCTACGAGCAGTACTTC.

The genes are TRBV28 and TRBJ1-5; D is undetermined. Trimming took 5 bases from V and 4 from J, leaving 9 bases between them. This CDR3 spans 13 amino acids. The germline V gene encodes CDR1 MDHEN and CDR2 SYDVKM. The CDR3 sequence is CASSPLVNQPQHF. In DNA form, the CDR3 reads TGTGCCAGCAGTCCCCTCGTAAATCAGCCCCAGCATTTT. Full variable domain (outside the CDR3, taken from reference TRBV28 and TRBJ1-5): DVKVTQSSRYLVKRTGEKVFLECVQDMDHENMFWYRQDPGLGLRLIYFSYDVKMKEKGDIPEGYSVSREKKERFSLILESASTNQTSMYLCASSPLVNQPQHFGDGTRLSIL.

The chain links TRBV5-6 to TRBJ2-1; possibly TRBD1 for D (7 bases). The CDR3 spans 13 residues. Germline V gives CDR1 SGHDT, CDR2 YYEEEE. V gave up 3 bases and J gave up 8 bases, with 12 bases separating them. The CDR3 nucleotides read TGTGCCAGCAGCTCAGGGGGGTACGATGAGCAGTTCTTC. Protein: CASSSGGYDEQFF.

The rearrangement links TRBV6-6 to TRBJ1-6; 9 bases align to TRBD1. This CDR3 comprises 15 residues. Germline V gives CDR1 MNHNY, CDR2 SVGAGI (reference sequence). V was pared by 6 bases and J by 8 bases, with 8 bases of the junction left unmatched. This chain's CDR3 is CASSRTQGADSPLHF. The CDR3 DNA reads TGTGCCAGCAGCAGAACACAGGGGGCGGATTCACCCCTCCACTTT.